The T cell receptor beta chain under discussion was sequenced for a study of blood T cell repertoires in COVID-19. Study information: Samples representing acute and convalescent COVID-19 were sourced from the United States, Italy and Spain. T cells, B-cell-depleted T cells, or PBMCs provided the cDNA or gDNA that served as material.

In the original workflow: Amplifying reference gene primers gave estimates of nucleated cell counts. Sequencing used immunoSEQ multiplex PCR; TCRdb keeps in-frame clones, though not all of them. V, J and clone size were drawn from that table, and D and trimming were deduced from the DNA. Among some 44,000 clones listed, 70% to 90% were seen once. Germline assignment: CDR1 SGHVS and CDR2 FQNEAQ. The CDR3 loop spans 15 amino acids. V lost 3 bases and J 0 bases, leaving 11 bases between the germline ends. The sample consisted of peripheral blood. The TCR comes from a human donor in a cohort sampled during active COVID-19. The genes are TRBV7-8 and TRBJ1-2; D uncertain. As DNA, the CDR3 is TGTGCCAGCAGCTTTCTCACGGTTCCTAACTATGGCTACACCTTC. Translating gives CASSFLTVPNYGYTF.